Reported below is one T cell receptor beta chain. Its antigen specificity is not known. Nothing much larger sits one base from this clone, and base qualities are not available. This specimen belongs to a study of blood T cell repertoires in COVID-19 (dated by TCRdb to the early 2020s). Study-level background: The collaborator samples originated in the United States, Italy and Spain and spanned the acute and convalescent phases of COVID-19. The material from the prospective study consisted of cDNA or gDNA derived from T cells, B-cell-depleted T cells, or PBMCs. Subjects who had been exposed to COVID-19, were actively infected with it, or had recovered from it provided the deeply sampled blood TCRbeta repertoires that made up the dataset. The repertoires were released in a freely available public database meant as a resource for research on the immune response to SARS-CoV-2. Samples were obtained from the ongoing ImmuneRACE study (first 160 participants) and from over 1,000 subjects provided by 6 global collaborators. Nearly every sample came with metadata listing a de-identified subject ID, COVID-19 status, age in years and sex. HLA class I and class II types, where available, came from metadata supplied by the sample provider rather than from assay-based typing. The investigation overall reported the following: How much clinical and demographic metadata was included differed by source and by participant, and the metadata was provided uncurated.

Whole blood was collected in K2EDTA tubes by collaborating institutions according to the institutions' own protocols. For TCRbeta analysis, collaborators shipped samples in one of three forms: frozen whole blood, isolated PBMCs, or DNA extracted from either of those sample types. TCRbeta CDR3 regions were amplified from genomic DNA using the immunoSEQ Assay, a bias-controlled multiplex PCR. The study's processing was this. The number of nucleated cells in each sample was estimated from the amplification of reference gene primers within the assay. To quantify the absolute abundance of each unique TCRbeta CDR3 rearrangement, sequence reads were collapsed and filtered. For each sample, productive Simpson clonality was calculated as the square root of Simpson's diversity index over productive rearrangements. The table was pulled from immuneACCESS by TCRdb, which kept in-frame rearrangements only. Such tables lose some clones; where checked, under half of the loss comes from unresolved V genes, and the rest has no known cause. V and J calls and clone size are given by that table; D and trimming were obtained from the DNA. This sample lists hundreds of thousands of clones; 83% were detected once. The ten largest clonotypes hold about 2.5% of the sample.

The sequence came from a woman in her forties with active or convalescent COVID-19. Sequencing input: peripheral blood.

This receptor has the CDR3 CASSRFRASAKNIQYF. The nucleotides read TGTGCCAGCAGCCGTTTCAGGGCATCGGCCAAAAACATTCAGTACTTC. Recombination joined TRBV7-9 with TRBJ2-4; a weak D assignment points to TRBD1 (5 bases agree). V and J are truncated by 5 bases and 1 base respectively, leaving an intervening sequence of 15 bases. The CDR3 numbers 16 residues from cysteine through phenylalanine. The CDR3 DNA has 48 bases and is translated from base 1. CDR1 and CDR2 were assigned from the germline V gene (reference sequence) as SEHNR and FQNEAQ.